These T cell receptor beta chains were read from a single sample in a study of molecular identifiers for immune sequencing clone quantification. TCRdb passed the PCR reads through MiXCR, listing each CDR3 protein once. The sample contains about 640,000 distinct CDR3 sequences, 15% to 20% of which appear only once. The sequenced sample was naive CD8+ T cells from blood, with Jurkat cell RNA spiked in. The source of these receptors is a human donor in good health. Some libraries in this study had Jurkat cell RNA spiked in. Both conserved end residues are part of each CDR3. Each record gives: J gene, V gene, CDR3 protein.

TRBJ2-6 | TRBV6-5 | CASTLRGYRGSPGANVLTF
TRBJ2-7 | TRBV7-8 | CASSLGTANAYEQYF
TRBJ2-7 | TRBV29-1 | CSVGPGTRGGSYEQYF
TRBJ1-2 | TRBV5-8 | CASSLVQTPDYGYTF
TRBJ2-4 | TRBV7-9 | CASSSSGGIAKNIQYF
TRBJ2-3 | TRBV9 | CANSVDGGEGTDTQYF
TRBJ2-7 | TRBV4-1 | CASSQGGLGTYEQYF
TRBJ2-7 | TRBV27 | CASKPLGTGGHEQYF
TRBJ1-4 | TRBV7-2 | CASSWTGGDEKLFF
TRBJ1-3 | TRBV20-1 | CSARHRERGNTIYF
TRBJ2-7 | TRBV10-3 | CAISEPRREGSYEQYF
TRBJ2-3 | TRBV4-1 | CASSQGYWASGGNTDTQYF
TRBJ1-6 | TRBV7-9 | CASSQGQGMSPLHF
TRBJ2-7 | TRBV9 | CASSAPGGTETYEQYF
TRBJ1-1 | TRBV20-1 | CSATMGRTGWTEAFF
TRBJ1-4 | TRBV20-1 | CSAIMRGGLFLNEKLFF
TRBJ1-1 | TRBV30 | CAWSDMNTEAFF
TRBJ2-3 | TRBV9 | CASSVARGGASSTDTQYF
TRBJ2-1 | TRBV29-1 | CSVKGEESSYNEQFF
TRBJ2-5 | TRBV7-2 | CASSFNSGGVLPQETQYF
TRBJ1-1 | TRBV6-6 | CASTEPGQSTEAFF
TRBJ1-1 | TRBV29-1 | CSVPTPTDYGDTEAFF
TRBJ1-2 | TRBV19 | CASSILTRGSANYGYAF
TRBJ1-2 | TRBV28 | CASSLQGAEAFGYTF
TRBJ1-2 | TRBV12-3/TRBV12-4 | CASSPAPGQGAGGYTF
TRBJ2-7 | TRBV5-6 | CASSSPGQVESYEQYF
TRBJ2-3 | TRBV28 | CASSLRDALGALSTDTQYF
TRBJ2-7 | TRBV6-1 | CASARGLYYEQYF
TRBJ1-2 | TRBV27 | CASSPQSVQGNYGYTF
TRBJ2-7 | TRBV3-1 | CASSPRGESSYEQYF
TRBJ2-5 | TRBV25-1 | CASRSGTSGGKETQYF
TRBJ1-6 | TRBV9 | CASSVRNSPLHF
TRBJ2-3 | TRBV7-3 | CASSVGLEEADTQYF
TRBJ1-5 | TRBV19 | CASSTTGFGPQHF
TRBJ1-5 | TRBV12-5 | CASYQPQHF
TRBJ1-1 | TRBV13 | CASSAIEGALNTEAFF
TRBJ2-3 | TRBV4-1 | CASSQDRASGLLDTQYF
TRBJ1-1 | TRBV6-5 | CASSYDGGGGTEAFF
TRBJ2-3 | TRBV12-3/TRBV12-4 | CASSPGWTGSTDTQYF
TRBJ2-2 | TRBV4-1 | CASRLGLNTGELFF
TRBJ1-1 | TRBV7-9 | CASSPPDSMNTEAFF
TRBJ2-1 | TRBV3-1 | CASSQDPPAGENEQFF
TRBJ2-7 | TRBV29-1 | CSAGSGALYEQYF
TRBJ2-5 | TRBV5-1 | CASSLYFLLAGPGRETQYF
TRBJ2-7 | TRBV7-9 | CASSSPFSKGQGYYAQYF
TRBJ2-5 | TRBV24-1 | CAISTGWTASETQYF
TRBJ1-3 | TRBV6-5 | CASSGIPPGQGLFNSGNTIYF